This TCR beta chain is from a study of T cell changes during pregnancy in multiple sclerosis. Germline V lookup: CDR1 LGHNA, CDR2 YSLEER. V was clipped by 0 bases and J by 7 bases, with 15 bases between them. The CDR3 totals 16 residues. Assay used: immunoSEQ multiplex PCR; TCRdb lists only in-frame clones, some missing. Of 75,000 to 95,000 clones listed, approximately 90% are singletons. The material was peripheral blood, obtained before pregnancy. This clonotype was sampled from a female donor with multiple sclerosis, enrolled in a pregnancy study. The chain couples TRBV4-3 to TRBJ1-4, with D possibly matching TRBD1 (5 bases). CDR3: CASSQDGGSLSEKLFF. The CDR3 DNA sequence: TGCGCCAGCAGCCAAGATGGGGGGAGTTTGAGTGAAAAACTGTTTTTT.